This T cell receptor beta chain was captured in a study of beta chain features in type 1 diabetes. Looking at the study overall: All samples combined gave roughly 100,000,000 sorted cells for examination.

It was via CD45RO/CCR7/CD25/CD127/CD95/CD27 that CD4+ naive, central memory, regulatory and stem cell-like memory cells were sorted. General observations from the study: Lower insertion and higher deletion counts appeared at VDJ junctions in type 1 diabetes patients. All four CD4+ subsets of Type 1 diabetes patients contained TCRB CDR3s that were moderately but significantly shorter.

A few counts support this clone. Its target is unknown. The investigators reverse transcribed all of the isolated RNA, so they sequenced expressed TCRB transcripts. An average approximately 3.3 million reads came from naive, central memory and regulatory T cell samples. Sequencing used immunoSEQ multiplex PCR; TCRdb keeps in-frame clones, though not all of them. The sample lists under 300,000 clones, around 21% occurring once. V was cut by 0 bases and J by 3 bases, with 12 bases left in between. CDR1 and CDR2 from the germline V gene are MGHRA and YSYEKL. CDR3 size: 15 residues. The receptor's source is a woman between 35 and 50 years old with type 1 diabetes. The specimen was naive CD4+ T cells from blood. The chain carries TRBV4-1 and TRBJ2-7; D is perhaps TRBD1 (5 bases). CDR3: CASSQEGNRLYEQYF. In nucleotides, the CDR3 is TGCGCCAGCAGCCAAGAAGGAAACAGGCTCTACGAGCAGTACTTC.